These 27 T cell receptor beta chains were sequenced from one sample in a study of cytomegalovirus exposure and HLA in healthy donors. Vbeta (60) and Jbeta (13) primers were used in the PCR. Profiled with immunoSEQ multiplex PCR; TCRdb holds only in-frame clones, not every one. The profile shows fewer than 200,000 clones, roughly 80% of them singletons. Sequenced input: PBMCs. The receptors originated from a woman between 18 and 29 years old in good health and CMV-seronegative.

The V and J genes are TRBV5-4 and TRBJ2-5; 8 positions match TRBD1. The CDR3 totals 14 residues. The germline gives CDR1 SGHNT, CDR2 YYREEE (reference sequence). V shed 3 bases, J shed 4 bases, and the junction held 5 bases outside the gene matches. The CDR3 nucleotides read TGTGCCAGCAGCTCGACAGGGGAGGTAGAGACCCAGTACTTC. Amino acids: CASSSTGEVETQYF. The full variable domain, in which reference TRBV5-4 and TRBJ2-5 provide the parts outside the CDR3, is ETGVTQSPTHLIKTRGQQVTLRCSSQSGHNTVSWYQQALGQGPQFIFQYYREEENGRGNFPPRFSGLQFPNYSSELNVNALELDDSALYLCASSSTGEVETQYFGPGTRLLVL.

The chain carries TRBV11-3 and TRBJ1-2; D gene unclear. The CDR3 loop spans 14 amino acids. Germline assignment: CDR1 SGHNT and CDR2 YENEEA. V was pared by 5 bases and J by 7 bases, with 17 bases between. The CDR3 bases are TGTGCCAGCAGCCCACGAGTGGGAGCAGGTGGCTACACCTTC. Protein sequence: CASSPRVGAGGYTF.

CDR3 bases: TGTGCCAGCGGACGGGGGGGTAGCTCCTACGAGCAGTACTTC. This codes for CASGRGGSSYEQYF. The gene calls are TRBV7-2 and TRBJ2-7, with TRBD2 identical over 8 bases. In germline, CDR1 is SGHTA, CDR2 FQGNSA. The length of the CDR3 is 14 residues. Trimming at V came to 8 bases and at J to 0 bases, leaving 6 bases not matched to a gene.

This sequence joins TRBV6-5 and TRBJ2-7, with unresolved D. From germline, CDR1 is MNHEY and CDR2 SVGAGI. Trimming shortened V by 6 bases and J by 6 bases, and 6 bases separated the two germline ends. The CDR3 is 10 amino acids. CDR3 loop: CASRGLEQYF. In nucleotides, the CDR3 is TGTGCCAGCAGGGGCCTCGAGCAGTACTTC.

In its sample, this clone was seen once. Other DNA sequences from this sample encode an identical CDR3 as well. The chain has TRBV9 and TRBJ1-2, with D uncertain. The CDR3 is 12 residues long. V was shortened by 3 bases and J by 6 bases, with 9 bases between the two germline ends. Germline assignment: CDR1 SGDLS and CDR2 YYNGEE. CDR3 DNA sequence: TGTGCCAGCAGCGAGAGCAGGAATGGCTACACCTTC. The encoded protein is CASSESRNGYTF.

The chain recombines TRBV27 with TRBJ2-3; D possibly corresponds to TRBD2 (6 bases). Trimming removed 3 bases from V and 3 bases from J, with 13 bases in between. Germline V gene data show CDR1 as MNHEY and CDR2 as SMNVEV (reference sequence). The CDR3 sequence is 15 residues long. CDR3 sequence reads: CASSLGGVETDTQYF. The CDR3 DNA reads as TGTGCCAGCAGTTTGGGGGGAGTAGAGACAGATACGCAGTATTTT.

This chain links TRBV28 with TRBJ1-1; 8 bases align to TRBD1. Looked up from germline, CDR1 is MDHEN and CDR2 is SYDVKM. V dropped 6 bases and J dropped 10; count of bases not matched to a gene: 7. The CDR3 length is 12 residues. CDR3 protein: CASRPKGQAAFF. CDR3 sequence (DNA): TGTGCCAGCAGACCTAAGGGACAGGCAGCTTTCTTT. Full variable domain (missing parts from reference TRBV28 and TRBJ1-1): DVKVTQSSRYLVKRTGEKVFLECVQDMDHENMFWYRQDPGLGLRLIYFSYDVKMKEKGDIPEGYSVSREKKERFSLILESASTNQTSMYLCASRPKGQAAFFGQGTRLTVV.

CDR3 protein: CASSLERSFREQFF. For the CDR3, the DNA is TGTGCCAGCAGCTTAGAGAGGTCCTTCCGGGAGCAGTTCTTC. The genes are TRBV11-2 and TRBJ2-1; D unresolved. The germline V and J ends were trimmed by 0 bases and 10 bases, with 13 bases remaining between them. This CDR3 region has 14 residues. Germline CDR1 and CDR2: SGHAT and FQNNGV.

The V and J genes are TRBV28 and TRBJ2-1; D call uncertain. Germline V lookup: CDR1 MDHEN, CDR2 SYDVKM. CDR3 length: 12 amino acids. Trimming took off 3 bases at V and 8 bases at J, with 8 bases between the two ends. The CDR3 sequence is CASSFGLHEQFF. Written as DNA, the CDR3 is TGTGCCAGCAGTTTTGGCCTCCATGAGCAGTTCTTC.

This chain links TRBV27 with TRBJ1-5; D perhaps matches TRBD1 (6 bases). V was trimmed by 6 bases and J by 1 base, leaving 10 bases between them. Per germline, CDR1 MNHEY and CDR2 SMNVEV (reference sequence). The CDR3 contains 14 residues. Here the CDR3 DNA reads TGTGCCAGCAGAACAGGGTCGAGCAATCAGCCCCAGCATTTT. It specifies CASRTGSSNQPQHF.

This clone was picked up a small number of times. The genes are TRBV7-8 and TRBJ2-1, with 9 bases identical to TRBD1. The CDR3 extends over 19 amino acids. V trimming: 0 bases; J trimming: 9 bases; junction bases outside the gene matches: 18. Germline loops: CDR1 SGHVS, CDR2 FQNEAQ. The CDR3 DNA follows: TGTGCCAGCAGCTTAGCGAGAATGAGGACAGGGGAGGGCTTCGGTGAGCAGTTCTTC. This encodes CASSLARMRTGEGFGEQFF.

The chain couples TRBV6-5 to TRBJ2-1; 9 bases line up with TRBD2. The CDR3 has 16 residues. Germline trimming cut 2 bases from V and 1 base from J; bases unmatched to any gene: 3. Per the germline V gene, CDR1 is MNHEY and CDR2 is SVGAGI. CDR3 nucleotides: TGTGCCAGCAGTTACGAGGCGGGAGGGTCCTACAATGAGCAGTTCTTC. Translated: CASSYEAGGSYNEQFF.

The V and J genes are TRBV19 and TRBJ2-7, with 9 bases fitting TRBD1. Germline V CDR1 and CDR2: LNHDA, SQIVND (reference sequence). The CDR3 length is 15 residues. V dropped 1 base and J dropped 2; count of bases not matched to a gene: 3. CDR3 loop: CASSIGTGAAYEQYF. CDR3 nucleotides: TGTGCCAGTAGTATAGGGACAGGGGCCGCCTACGAGCAGTACTTC.

The genes are TRBV6-1 and TRBJ1-2, with D possibly being TRBD1 (5 bases). Per the germline V gene, CDR1 is MNHNS and CDR2 is SASEGT. CDR3 length: 17 amino acids. The germline V and J ends were trimmed by 0 bases and 4 bases, with 18 bases remaining between them. The CDR3 coding sequence is TGTGCCAGCAGTGAAGCAGGGGCAGGGTGGCCTTCCTATGGCTACACCTTC. Its translation: CASSEAGAGWPSYGYTF.

In this sample, this clone turned up once. V gene TRBV7-3 combines with J gene TRBJ2-3; tentative D call: TRBD1 (5 bases). This CDR3 is 13 amino acids long. The ends were cut back, 0 bases at V and 4 bases at J, with 5 bases in the middle. CDR1 is SGHTA and CDR2 is FQGTGA in the germline V gene. The CDR3 protein is CASSLTGADTQYF. The DNA of the CDR3 is TGTGCCAGCAGCTTAACAGGGGCAGATACGCAGTATTTT.

The V gene is TRBV10-3, the J gene TRBJ2-7; 8 bases fit TRBD2. J lost 5 bases, V lost 0 bases, and 9 bases had no gene match. Germline CDR1 ENHRY, CDR2 SYGVKD. The CDR3 consists of 16 residues. CDR3: CAISESRSGSRHEQYF. CDR3 DNA sequence: TGTGCCATCAGTGAGTCGAGAAGCGGGAGTAGGCACGAGCAGTACTTC.

The V gene is TRBV4-1, the J gene TRBJ2-4; 8 bases are a match to TRBD1. The CDR3 length is 14 residues. After removal of 0 bases from V and 6 bases from J, the junction contained 1 base not matched to a gene. The germline V gene encodes CDR1 MGHRA and CDR2 YSYEKL. CDR3 protein: CASSQDGQGNIQYF. The CDR3 bases are TGCGCCAGCAGCCAAGACGGACAGGGAAACATTCAGTACTTC.

The rearrangement links TRBV5-1 to TRBJ2-3; the match to TRBD1 covers 11 bases. The CDR3 runs 15 residues. The V gene end was trimmed by 6 bases and the J gene end by 5 bases; junction bases not matched to a gene: 8. CDR1 SGHRS and CDR2 YFSETQ come from the germline V gene. Here the CDR3 reads CASTLDRGLLDTQYF. In nucleotides, the CDR3 is TGCGCCAGCACACTGGACAGGGGGCTTTTAGATACGCAGTATTTT.

The chain has TRBV19 and TRBJ1-1; the D is unclear. The germline V gene encodes CDR1 LNHDA and CDR2 SQIVND (reference sequence). This CDR3 comprises 12 residues. V was clipped by 5 bases and J by 4 bases, with 8 bases between them. The CDR3 spells CASSSQITEAFF. Here the CDR3 DNA reads TGTGCCAGTAGTTCACAGATCACTGAAGCTTTCTTT.

The chain couples TRBV4-3 to TRBJ1-5; D gene unclear. Germline V lookup: CDR1 LGHNA, CDR2 YSLEER. The CDR3 has 13 amino acids. V was pared by 0 bases and J by 6 bases, with 6 bases between. CDR3 bases: TGCGCCAGCAGCCAAGACGTTCGTCAGCCCCAGCATTTT. Protein sequence: CASSQDVRQPQHF.

V gene TRBV28 combines with J gene TRBJ1-1; D might be TRBD1 (5 bases). The V end was cut by 10 bases, the J end by 1 base, with 13 bases between. The CDR3 runs 13 residues. From germline, CDR1 is MDHEN and CDR2 SYDVKM. The CDR3 reads CATERQRNTEAFF. The CDR3 DNA reads as TGTGCCACGGAACGACAGCGGAACACTGAAGCTTTCTTT.

V usage is TRBV5-1 and J usage is TRBJ2-1; 14 bases align to TRBD2. CDR1 is SGHRS, CDR2 YFSETQ, per germline. Trimming at V came to 4 bases and at J to 9 bases, leaving 6 bases not matched to a gene. The CDR3 runs to 15 residues. CDR3 nucleotides: TGCGCCAGCAGCCTCCGACTAGCGGGAGGGGTTGAGCAGTTCTTC. It is translated as CASSLRLAGGVEQFF.

The CDR3 spells CASSFGTGYNEKLFF. CDR3 in DNA: TGTGCCAGCAGCTTCGGGACAGGCTATAATGAAAAACTGTTTTTT. The chain carries TRBV5-5 and TRBJ1-4, with 8 bases aligning to TRBD1. CDR3 length equals 15 residues. Germline CDR1 and CDR2: SGHKS and YYEKEE (reference sequence). V shed 2 bases and J 4 bases; nucleotides not matched to a gene: 4.

The V and J genes are TRBV5-1 and TRBJ1-1; D is unclear. The CDR3 contains 16 residues. Germline V CDR1 and CDR2: SGHRS, YFSETQ. Trimming removed 7 bases from V and 0 bases from J, with 19 bases in between. CDR3 nucleotide sequence: TGCGCCAGCTCCACTACAGCGGCTAACATGAACACTGAAGCTTTCTTT. Encoded protein: CASSTTAANMNTEAFF.

The chain employs TRBV7-9 and TRBJ1-4, with TRBD1 matching 9 bases. The CDR3 extends over 14 amino acids. With V trimmed by 4 bases and J by 14 bases, 11 bases remained unmatched. Per the germline V gene, CDR1 is SEHNR and CDR2 is FQNEAQ (reference sequence). CDR3 region: CASSSGGQGLRLFF. In nucleotides, the CDR3 is TGTGCCAGCAGCTCTGGGGGACAGGGACTGCGGCTGTTTTTT.

The J gene is TRBJ2-2, the V gene TRBV11-3; a possible D gene is TRBD1 (6 bases). The CDR3 runs 13 residues. V lost 10 bases and J lost 0, with 9 bases in between. In germline, CDR1 is SGHNT, CDR2 YENEEA. In DNA form, the CDR3 reads TGTGCCACCAGGGGAGCGAACACCGGGGAGCTGTTTTTT. The encoded protein is CATRGANTGELFF.

The chain has TRBV7-9 and TRBJ2-7; possible D gene TRBD2, 6 bases. The CDR3 runs to 14 residues. Germline CDR1 and CDR2: SEHNR and FQNEAQ (reference sequence). The V end was cut by 2 bases, the J end by 7 bases, with 15 bases between. Written as DNA, the CDR3 is TGTGCCAGCAGCTTACCAAGACTAGGTCTAGAGCAGTACTTC. It yields the protein CASSLPRLGLEQYF.